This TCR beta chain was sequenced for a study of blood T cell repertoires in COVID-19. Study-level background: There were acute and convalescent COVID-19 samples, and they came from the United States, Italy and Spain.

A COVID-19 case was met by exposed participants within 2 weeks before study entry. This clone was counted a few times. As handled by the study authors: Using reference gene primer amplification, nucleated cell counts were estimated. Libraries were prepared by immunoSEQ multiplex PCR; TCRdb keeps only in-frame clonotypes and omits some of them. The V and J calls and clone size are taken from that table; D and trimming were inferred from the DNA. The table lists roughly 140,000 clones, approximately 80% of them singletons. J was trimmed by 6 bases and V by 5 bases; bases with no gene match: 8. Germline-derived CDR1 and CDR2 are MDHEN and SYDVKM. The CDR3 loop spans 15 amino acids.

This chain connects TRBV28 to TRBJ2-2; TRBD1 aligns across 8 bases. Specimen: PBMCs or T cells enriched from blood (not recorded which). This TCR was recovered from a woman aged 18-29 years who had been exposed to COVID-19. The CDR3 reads CASSKLQGDAGELFF. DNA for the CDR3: TGTGCCAGCAGTAAACTACAGGGGGACGCCGGGGAGCTGTTTTTT. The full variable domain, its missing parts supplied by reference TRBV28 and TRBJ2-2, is DVKVTQSSRYLVKRTGEKVFLECVQDMDHENMFWYRQDPGLGLRLIYFSYDVKMKEKGDIPEGYSVSREKKERFSLILESASTNQTSMYLCASSKLQGDAGELFFGEGSRLTVL.